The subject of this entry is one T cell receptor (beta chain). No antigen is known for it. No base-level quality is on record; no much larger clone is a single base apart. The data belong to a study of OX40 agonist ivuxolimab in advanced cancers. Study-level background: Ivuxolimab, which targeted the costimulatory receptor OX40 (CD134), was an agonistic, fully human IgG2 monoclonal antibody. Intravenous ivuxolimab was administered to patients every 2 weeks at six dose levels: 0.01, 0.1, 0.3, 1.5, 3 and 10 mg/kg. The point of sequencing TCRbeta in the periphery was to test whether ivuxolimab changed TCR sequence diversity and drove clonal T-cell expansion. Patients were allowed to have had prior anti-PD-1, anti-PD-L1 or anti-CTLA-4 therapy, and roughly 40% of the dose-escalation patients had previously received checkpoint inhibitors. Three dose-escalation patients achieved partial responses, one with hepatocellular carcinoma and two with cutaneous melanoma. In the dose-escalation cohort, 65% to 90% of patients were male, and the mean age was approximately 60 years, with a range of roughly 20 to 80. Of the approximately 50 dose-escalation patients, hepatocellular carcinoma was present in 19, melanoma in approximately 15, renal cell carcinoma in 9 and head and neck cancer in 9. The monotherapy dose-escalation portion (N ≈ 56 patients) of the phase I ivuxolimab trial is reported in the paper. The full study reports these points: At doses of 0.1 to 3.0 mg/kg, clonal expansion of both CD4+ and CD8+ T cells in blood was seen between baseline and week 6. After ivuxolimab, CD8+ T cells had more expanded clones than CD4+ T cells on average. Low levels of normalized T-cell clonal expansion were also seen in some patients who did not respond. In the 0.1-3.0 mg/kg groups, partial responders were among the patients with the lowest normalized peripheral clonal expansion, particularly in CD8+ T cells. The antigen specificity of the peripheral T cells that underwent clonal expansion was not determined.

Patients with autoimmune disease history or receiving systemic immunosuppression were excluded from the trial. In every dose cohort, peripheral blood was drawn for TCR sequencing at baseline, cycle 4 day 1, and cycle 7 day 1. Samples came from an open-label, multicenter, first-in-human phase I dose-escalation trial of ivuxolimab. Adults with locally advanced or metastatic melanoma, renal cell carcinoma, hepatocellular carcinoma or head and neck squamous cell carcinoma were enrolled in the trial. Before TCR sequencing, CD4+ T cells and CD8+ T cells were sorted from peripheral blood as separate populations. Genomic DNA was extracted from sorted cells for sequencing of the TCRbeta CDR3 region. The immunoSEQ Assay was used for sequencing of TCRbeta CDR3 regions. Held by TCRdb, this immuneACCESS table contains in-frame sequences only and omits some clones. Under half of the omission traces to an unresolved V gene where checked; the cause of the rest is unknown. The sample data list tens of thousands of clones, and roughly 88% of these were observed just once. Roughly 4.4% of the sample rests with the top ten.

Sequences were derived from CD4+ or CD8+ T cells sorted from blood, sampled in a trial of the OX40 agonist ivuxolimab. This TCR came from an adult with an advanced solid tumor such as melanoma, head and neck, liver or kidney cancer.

The CDR3 here reads CASSSGGEGWEQPQHF. In nucleotide form, the sequence is TGTGCCAGCAGTTCAGGGGGCGAGGGTTGGGAACAGCCCCAGCATTTT. The sequence is built from TRBV28 and TRBJ1-5; TRBD1 matches 8 bases in the middle. The CDR3 numbers 16 residues from cysteine through phenylalanine. The sequence is cut down to CDR3 DNA, 48 bases in frame from base 1. Taken from the germline V gene, the CDR1 and CDR2 loops are MDHEN and SYDVKM. Trimming leaves V shorter by 4 bases and J shorter by 7 bases, with the junction holding 12 bases beyond the gene matches.